Listed below are T cell receptor beta chains from one sample, sequenced in a study of CD8 T cells in ankylosing spondylitis. MiXCR, run by TCRdb on the 5' RACE reads, gives a single entry per CDR3 protein. The sample contains hundreds of thousands of distinct CDR3 sequences, around 11% of which appear only once. Sequencing used blood, either unsorted or a sorted T cell fraction (not recorded which). These TCRs come from a male donor with ankylosing spondylitis. CDR3s include the opening cysteine and the closing phenylalanine or tryptophan. Where a row states a size, it is once, few, many or the class of an expanded clone; other rows omit it.

j_call | cdr3_length | clone_size | v_call | cdr3_aa
TRBJ1-1 | 14 | few | TRBV4-3 | CASSQRTLNTEAFF
TRBJ1-1 | 13 | . | TRBV20-1 | CSAGGQPNGEAFF
TRBJ2-1 | 16 | . | TRBV6-2/TRBV6-3 | CASSYLSGGSYNEQFF
TRBJ2-7 | 17 | . | TRBV11-2 | CASSLGGAAQNSYEQYF
TRBJ1-6 | 13 | . | TRBV12-3/TRBV12-4 | CASSLVADSPLHF
TRBJ1-1 | 13 | few | TRBV12-3/TRBV12-4 | CASSLSGSGRAFF
TRBJ2-1 | 13 | few | TRBV29-1 | CSGSRGSYNEQFF
TRBJ2-4 | 18 | few | TRBV4-3 | CASSRRYQQGQAKNIQYF
TRBJ1-6 | 17 | . | TRBV4-3 | CASSQDSWVGTAAPLHF
TRBJ2-7 | 12 | . | TRBV20-1 | CSAATGAYEQYF
TRBJ2-2 | 16 | many | TRBV29-1 | CSVAGTSGRKGGELFF
TRBJ2-1 | 13 | many | TRBV7-2 | CASSSYVGNEQFF
TRBJ2-3 | 17 | many | TRBV29-1 | CSVGPPGLAYNTDTQYF
TRBJ2-1 | 15 | . | TRBV19 | CASKIRQGIENEQFF
TRBJ2-1 | 16 | few | TRBV6-2/TRBV6-3 | CASSYGSGRTYNEQFF
TRBJ2-5 | 14 | . | TRBV12-3/TRBV12-4 | CASSPPGAPETQYF
TRBJ2-2 | 17 | . | TRBV6-7 | CASSPAPGAANTGELFF